This T cell receptor (beta chain) was identified in a study of blood T cell repertoires in COVID-19. Study summary: Some COVID-19 samples were acute and others convalescent; all came from the United States, Italy and Spain.

Original processing methods: It was from reference gene primer amplification that nucleated cell counts were estimated. Assay used: immunoSEQ multiplex PCR; TCRdb lists only in-frame clones, some missing. V and J calls and clone size come straight from that table; D and trimming were deduced from the DNA. The data show about 150,000 clones, around 86% seen once. Allocation to cohorts depended on clinical history reported by the participants. In Cohort 3, a recovered donor had either two negative PCRs, clearance, or symptom resolution. This CDR3 comprises 14 residues. The V gene's germline CDR1 is GTSNPN and CDR2 SVGIG (reference sequence). Trimming removed 3 bases from V and 3 bases from J, with 11 bases in between.

Sequenced sample: PBMCs or T cells enriched from blood (not recorded which). This chain joins TRBV30 and TRBJ1-4, with D possibly being TRBD1 (6 bases). This TCR derives from a middle-aged man who had recovered from COVID-19. The CDR3 here is CAWSKDSPNEKLFF. The CDR3 DNA follows: TGTGCCTGGAGCAAGGACAGCCCTAATGAAAAACTGTTTTTT.